This is a list of T cell receptor beta chains from one sample in a study of blood T cells in healthy people across ages. Each CDR3 protein gets one entry after TCRdb re-called the 5' RACE reads with MiXCR. The repertoire holds around 690,000 distinct CDR3 sequences, with approximately 59% as singletons. The specimen was blood. The receptors stem from a man aged 55 to 70 in good health. Each CDR3 is given with its conserved first and last residue. A D gene is named only where the DNA matches it firmly. Expanded clones are given a class, and other clones once, few, many or no size at all.

clone size: .; D gene: .; V gene: TRBV10-3; J gene: TRBJ1-2; CDR3 DNA: TGTGCCGCCCAGGGGACCTATGGCTACACCTTC; CDR3 protein: CAAQGTYGYTF
clone size: .; D gene: TRBD2; V gene: TRBV20-1; J gene: TRBJ2-1; CDR3 DNA: TGCAGCCACCTAGCGGGGTCAAGACAGCAGTTCTTC; CDR3 protein: CSHLAGSRQQFF
clone size: .; D gene: .; V gene: TRBV5-1; J gene: TRBJ1-6; CDR3 DNA: TGCGCCAGCAGCGCAGGATCAAACCCCGCGGGTTCACCCCTCCACTTT; CDR3 protein: CASSAGSNPAGSPLHF
clone size: .; D gene: TRBD2; V gene: TRBV5-1; J gene: TRBJ2-5; CDR3 DNA: TGCGCCAGCAGTCGAATTAGCGGGGGTACAGAAGAGACCCAGTACTTC; CDR3 protein: CASSRISGGTEETQYF
clone size: .; D gene: TRBD1; V gene: TRBV6-5; J gene: TRBJ1-2; CDR3 DNA: TGTGCCAGCAGTCCGGACAGGGAGCTCGTTGGCTACACCTTC; CDR3 protein: CASSPDRELVGYTF
clone size: few; D gene: TRBD1; V gene: TRBV29-1; J gene: TRBJ2-3; CDR3 DNA: TGCAGCGTAGACAAAGGCGGGACAGGGAGGGTGGATACGCAGTATTTT; CDR3 protein: CSVDKGGTGRVDTQYF
clone size: .; D gene: .; V gene: TRBV3-1; J gene: TRBJ2-7; CDR3 DNA: TGTGCCAGCATCCGACTAGAGAGACTGGGACCCCGCAGGTACGAGCAGTACTTC; CDR3 protein: CASIRLERLGPRRYEQYF
clone size: .; D gene: TRBD2; V gene: TRBV4-2; J gene: TRBJ2-5; CDR3 DNA: TGTGCCAGCAGCCAAGAGCTAGCGGGGGCCGAGACCCAGTACTTC; CDR3 protein: CASSQELAGAETQYF
clone size: .; D gene: TRBD1; V gene: TRBV2; J gene: TRBJ2-2; CDR3 DNA: TGTGCCAGCACCACCAGGGGGCCCACCGGGGAGCTGTTTTTT; CDR3 protein: CASTTRGPTGELFF
clone size: .; D gene: TRBD2; V gene: TRBV5-1; J gene: TRBJ2-1; CDR3 DNA: TGCGCCAGCAGCTTGACTAGCGTAAGCTCCTACAATGAGCAGTTCTTC; CDR3 protein: CASSLTSVSSYNEQFF
clone size: .; D gene: .; V gene: TRBV20-1; J gene: TRBJ1-4; CDR3 DNA: TGCAGTGCTAATACGGGGGCAACTAATGAAAAACTGTTTTTT; CDR3 protein: CSANTGATNEKLFF
clone size: few; D gene: .; V gene: TRBV2; J gene: TRBJ2-3; CDR3 DNA: TGTGCCAGCAGTGAATCGGGTTATGGAGATACGCAGTATTTT; CDR3 protein: CASSESGYGDTQYF
clone size: few; D gene: .; V gene: TRBV7-9; J gene: TRBJ1-1; CDR3 DNA: TGTGCCAGCAGCTTATTGGACACTGAAGCTTTCTTT; CDR3 protein: CASSLLDTEAFF
clone size: .; D gene: TRBD1; V gene: TRBV6-6; J gene: TRBJ2-1; CDR3 DNA: TGTGCCAGCAGTGATCCGGGACAGGGATACAATGAGCAGTTCTTC; CDR3 protein: CASSDPGQGYNEQFF
clone size: .; D gene: TRBD2; V gene: TRBV20-1; J gene: TRBJ2-5; CDR3 DNA: TGCAGTGCTAGAAATGCAGCGGGGGGGCCGGAGACCCAGTACTTC; CDR3 protein: CSARNAAGGPETQYF
clone size: .; D gene: .; V gene: TRBV6-2/TRBV6-3; J gene: TRBJ2-7; CDR3 DNA: TGTGCCAGCAGGGTTGAGGGGGGAGTCGGCGAGCAGTACTTC; CDR3 protein: CASRVEGGVGEQYF
clone size: .; D gene: TRBD1; V gene: TRBV5-1; J gene: TRBJ2-7; CDR3 DNA: TGCGCCAGCAGCTTGACGGCAGGGGGAATCTACGAGCAGTACTTC; CDR3 protein: CASSLTAGGIYEQYF
clone size: .; D gene: .; V gene: TRBV27; J gene: TRBJ2-7; CDR3 DNA: TGTGCCAGCAGGGAGGGCTACGAGCAGTACTTC; CDR3 protein: CASREGYEQYF
clone size: .; D gene: .; V gene: TRBV5-4; J gene: TRBJ2-1; CDR3 DNA: TGTGCCAGCAGCTTGGGTGGTACAGGGTCCTACAATGAGCAGTTCTTC; CDR3 protein: CASSLGGTGSYNEQFF
clone size: .; D gene: TRBD1; V gene: TRBV3-1; J gene: TRBJ1-5; CDR3 DNA: TGTGCCAAGAAACCCCCAGGGGGAGGCAATCAGCCCCAGCATTTT; CDR3 protein: CAKKPPGGGNQPQHF
clone size: .; D gene: .; V gene: TRBV7-9; J gene: TRBJ1-1; CDR3 DNA: TGTGCCAGCACCGGACCGGGGAACACTGAAGCTTTCTTT; CDR3 protein: CASTGPGNTEAFF
clone size: few; D gene: .; V gene: TRBV5-1; J gene: TRBJ1-6; CDR3 DNA: TGCGCCAGCAGCTTGAATTTACAGGGTGGCAATTCACCCCTCCACTTT; CDR3 protein: CASSLNLQGGNSPLHF
clone size: .; D gene: .; V gene: TRBV7-2; J gene: TRBJ1-2; CDR3 DNA: TGTGCCAGCAGCTTGGGGCGCAGCAACTATGGCTACACCTTC; CDR3 protein: CASSLGRSNYGYTF
clone size: .; D gene: .; V gene: TRBV25-1; J gene: TRBJ2-2; CDR3 DNA: TGTGCCAGCAGTGGAGGGGGACCGGGGGAGCTGTTTTTT; CDR3 protein: CASSGGGPGELFF
clone size: .; D gene: .; V gene: TRBV7-2; J gene: TRBJ2-5; CDR3 DNA: TGTGCCAGCGGCTTATGGGGCCTTCAAGAGACCCAGTACTTC; CDR3 protein: CASGLWGLQETQYF
clone size: once; D gene: .; V gene: TRBV24-1; J gene: TRBJ2-6; CDR3 DNA: TGTGCCACCAGTGATCCGGGACATTTCTCTGGGGCCAACGTCCTGACTTTC; CDR3 protein: CATSDPGHFSGANVLTF
clone size: .; D gene: .; V gene: TRBV20-1; J gene: TRBJ1-5; CDR3 DNA: TGCAGTGCTAGCCCTATCCGGAACAGGGAAAATCAGCCCCAGCATTTT; CDR3 protein: CSASPIRNRENQPQHF
clone size: .; D gene: .; V gene: TRBV4-2; J gene: TRBJ2-1; CDR3 DNA: TGTGCCAGCAGCCCTGGCCGAGGTAGCCGGAACTACAATGAGCAGTTCTTC; CDR3 protein: CASSPGRGSRNYNEQFF
clone size: .; D gene: TRBD1; V gene: TRBV20-1; J gene: TRBJ2-7; CDR3 DNA: TGCAGTGCAAGGGACAGGGGAGCCTCCTACGAGCGGTACTTC; CDR3 protein: CSARDRGASYERYF
clone size: few; D gene: .; V gene: TRBV10-3; J gene: TRBJ1-2; CDR3 DNA: TGTGCCATCAGTGACGAGCCCAAGGCTGGCTACACCTTC; CDR3 protein: CAISDEPKAGYTF
clone size: .; D gene: .; V gene: TRBV3-1; J gene: TRBJ2-1; CDR3 DNA: TGTGCCAGCAGCCAAAACCCGGGACACCTCAATGAGCAGTTCTTC; CDR3 protein: CASSQNPGHLNEQFF
clone size: .; D gene: TRBD1; V gene: TRBV11-2; J gene: TRBJ2-1; CDR3 DNA: TGTGCCAGCAGCTACAGGGACAGGGGTTACAGTGAGCAGTTCTTC; CDR3 protein: CASSYRDRGYSEQFF
clone size: once; D gene: TRBD1; V gene: TRBV20-1; J gene: TRBJ2-7; CDR3 DNA: TGCAGTGCCCACCAGGGACAGGGGCGGGAGCAGTACTTC; CDR3 protein: CSAHQGQGREQYF
clone size: .; D gene: .; V gene: TRBV28; J gene: TRBJ2-5; CDR3 DNA: TGTGCCAGCACCAGAGACCCCTCCAGTGAGACCCAGTACTTC; CDR3 protein: CASTRDPSSETQYF
clone size: .; D gene: .; V gene: TRBV29-1; J gene: TRBJ1-2; CDR3 DNA: TGCAGCGTTGCGGGGGGTTTAGGCTATGGCTACACCTTC; CDR3 protein: CSVAGGLGYGYTF
clone size: many; D gene: TRBD2; V gene: TRBV7-9; J gene: TRBJ2-3; CDR3 DNA: TGTGCCAGCAGCTCCCGGACTAGCGGCCCTTCGGATACGCAGTATTTT; CDR3 protein: CASSSRTSGPSDTQYF
clone size: once; D gene: .; V gene: TRBV20-1; J gene: TRBJ2-3; CDR3 DNA: TGCAGTGCTAGAAGGGCGGGGACTAGCACAGATACGCAGTATTTT; CDR3 protein: CSARRAGTSTDTQYF
clone size: few; D gene: TRBD1; V gene: TRBV25-1; J gene: TRBJ2-5; CDR3 DNA: TGTGCCAGCAGTGAAATATGGACAGGGGAGCGGGAGACCCAGTACTTC; CDR3 protein: CASSEIWTGERETQYF
clone size: few; D gene: .; V gene: TRBV7-2; J gene: TRBJ2-5; CDR3 DNA: TGTGCCAGCAGCACCCGAATAGAGACCCAGTACTTC; CDR3 protein: CASSTRIETQYF
clone size: .; D gene: .; V gene: TRBV20-1; J gene: TRBJ1-5; CDR3 DNA: TGCAGTGCTGTTCCGGGACGAGGAAAAGAAAATAGCAATCAGCCCCAGCATTTT; CDR3 protein: CSAVPGRGKENSNQPQHF
clone size: few; D gene: .; V gene: TRBV29-1; J gene: TRBJ1-4; CDR3 DNA: TGCAGCGTTGAATTCGGGTCTGAAAAACTGTTTTTT; CDR3 protein: CSVEFGSEKLFF
clone size: .; D gene: TRBD1; V gene: TRBV6-5; J gene: TRBJ2-5; CDR3 DNA: TGTGCCAGCACCCGGGACAGGGGGAAAGAGACCCAGTACTTC; CDR3 protein: CASTRDRGKETQYF
clone size: few; D gene: .; V gene: TRBV20-1; J gene: TRBJ1-5; CDR3 DNA: TGCAGTGCTAGAGTAGGTTATAGCAATCAGCCCCAGCATTTT; CDR3 protein: CSARVGYSNQPQHF
clone size: .; D gene: TRBD2; V gene: TRBV2; J gene: TRBJ2-3; CDR3 DNA: TGTGCCAGCAGTGTAGAAGCGGGGACAGATACGCAGTATTTT; CDR3 protein: CASSVEAGTDTQYF
clone size: .; D gene: TRBD1; V gene: TRBV25-1; J gene: TRBJ2-5; CDR3 DNA: TGTGCCAGCAGTGCCGGGACAGGGGGCGGAGAGACCCAGTACTTC; CDR3 protein: CASSAGTGGGETQYF
clone size: .; D gene: .; V gene: TRBV7-8; J gene: TRBJ2-1; CDR3 DNA: TGTGCCAGCAGCTTAAAGCTAGTGCTGAGCTCCTACAATGAGCAGTTCTTC; CDR3 protein: CASSLKLVLSSYNEQFF
clone size: .; D gene: .; V gene: TRBV29-1; J gene: TRBJ2-5; CDR3 DNA: TGCAGCGTTGGCGAGACACCGGAGACCCAGTACTTC; CDR3 protein: CSVGETPETQYF
clone size: .; D gene: TRBD2; V gene: TRBV4-1; J gene: TRBJ2-7; CDR3 DNA: TGCGCCAGCAGCCCATTCGCGGGGGGGACCTACGAGCAGTACTTC; CDR3 protein: CASSPFAGGTYEQYF
clone size: .; D gene: TRBD2; V gene: TRBV20-1; J gene: TRBJ2-5; CDR3 DNA: TGCAGTGCTAGAGTGATACCTGGACTAGCGGGGGGACCCCTTCAAGAGACCCAGTACTTC; CDR3 protein: CSARVIPGLAGGPLQETQYF
clone size: .; D gene: TRBD1; V gene: TRBV25-1; J gene: TRBJ1-1; CDR3 DNA: TGTGCCAGCAGGGGGGACAGGCTGAACACTGAAGCTTTCTTT; CDR3 protein: CASRGDRLNTEAFF
clone size: few; D gene: .; V gene: TRBV5-1; J gene: TRBJ1-2; CDR3 DNA: TGCGCCAGCAGCTCTTCCGGGGCCCGGGACTACACCTTC; CDR3 protein: CASSSSGARDYTF
clone size: .; D gene: TRBD1; V gene: TRBV6-4; J gene: TRBJ2-5; CDR3 DNA: TGTGCCAGGAGGGGACAGGCGGAGACCCAGTACTTC; CDR3 protein: CARRGQAETQYF
clone size: few; D gene: TRBD2; V gene: TRBV6-5; J gene: TRBJ2-5; CDR3 DNA: TGTGCCAGCAGTCACCACCCGGGACTAGCGGGGGGGCTTGAGACCCAGTACTTC; CDR3 protein: CASSHHPGLAGGLETQYF